A selection of T cell receptor beta chains follows, all from one sample in a study of response to subunit inactivated influenza vaccine. TCRdb analysed the RT-PCR reads with MiXCR anew, one entry per CDR3 protein. The sample includes almost 600,000 distinct CDR3 sequences, 12% to 15% of them seen just once. Sequencing was performed on PBMCs from blood, taken less than 13 days after vaccination. These TCRs come from a man aged 50 to 60 who received an inactivated influenza vaccine. Each CDR3 is given with its conserved first and last residue. D genes are given only for firm matches. Clone size is shown for a subset of rows, as once, few, many or a class of expanded clone.

v_call,clone_size,d_call,j_call,cdr3_aa,cdr3_nt
TRBV20-1,few,-,TRBJ1-1,CSAPEGGWGTEAFF,TGCAGTGCACCCGAAGGAGGGTGGGGCACTGAAGCTTTCTTT
TRBV6-1,-,TRBD1,TRBJ2-2,CASSRGTGIGELFF,TGTGCCAGCAGTAGAGGGACAGGGATCGGGGAGCTGTTTTTT
TRBV7-2,-,-,TRBJ2-1,CASSLVRGTTGDEQFF,TGTGCCAGCAGCTTAGTTCGGGGGACGACAGGCGATGAGCAGTTCTTC
TRBV6-5,-,TRBD2,TRBJ2-3,CASSYSPSGITDTQYF,TGTGCCAGCAGTTACTCCCCTAGCGGGATAACAGATACGCAGTATTTT
TRBV7-9,-,-,TRBJ2-3,CASSLTRGQPGTDTQYF,TGTGCCAGCAGCTTAACGCGGGGTCAACCAGGCACAGATACGCAGTATTTT
TRBV12-3/TRBV12-4,-,-,TRBJ2-2,CASSFFGMVETVGTGELFF,TGTGCCAGCAGTTTTTTCGGAATGGTGGAGACGGTGGGCACCGGGGAGCTGTTTTTT
TRBV7-9,few,-,TRBJ1-2,CASSSTGTTGRDGYTF,TGTGCCAGCAGCAGTACAGGGACCACAGGGCGTGATGGCTACACCTTC
TRBV9,few,TRBD2,TRBJ2-3,CASRGGLPTDTQYF,TGTGCCAGCAGGGGAGGGTTGCCCACAGATACGCAGTATTTT
TRBV5-1,-,-,TRBJ1-1,CASSMGDGNTEAFF,TGCGCCAGCAGCATGGGGGACGGGAACACTGAAGCTTTCTTT
TRBV7-8,few,TRBD1,TRBJ1-5,CASSAGARGIYSNQPQHF,TGTGCCAGCAGTGCTGGGGCCAGGGGGATATATAGCAATCAGCCCCAGCATTTT
TRBV12-3/TRBV12-4,few,-,TRBJ1-5,CASSLFRDINQPQHF,TGTGCCAGCAGTCTCTTCCGGGACATTAATCAGCCCCAGCATTTT
TRBV5-6,many,-,TRBJ1-5,CASSLASKNQPQHF,TGTGCCAGCAGCTTGGCCAGTAAGAATCAGCCCCAGCATTTT
TRBV10-2,few,-,TRBJ1-5,CASSVSAGEYQPQHF,TGCGCCAGCAGCGTCTCGGCAGGGGAATACCAGCCCCAGCATTTT
TRBV4-3,-,-,TRBJ1-1,CASSQELGATGEAFF,TGCGCCAGCAGCCAAGAGCTGGGGGCGACGGGTGAAGCTTTCTTT